This T cell receptor beta chain was observed in a study of response to subunit inactivated influenza vaccine. Findings of the study overall: Every seasonal influenza vaccination brings in few new T cells, the authors suggested.

This clonotype was counted at least ten times. The antigen is undetermined. TCRdb fed the RT-PCR reads into MiXCR, producing one record per CDR3 protein. The data contain around 180,000 distinct CDR3 sequences, around 9% of them singletons. This clonotype originated in a man aged 50-59 years who received an inactivated influenza vaccine. Sequencing was performed on non-naive T cells sorted from PBMCs, taken on the day of vaccination.

CDR3 in DNA: TGTGCCAGCAGCTTTGGGGCAGGTAGACCCCAAGAGACCCAGTACTTC. Amino acids: CASSFGAGRPQETQYF. This rearrangement joins TRBV5-8 to TRBJ2-5; possible D gene TRBD1, 5 bases. The germline gives CDR1 SGHTS, CDR2 YDEGEE. The V gene lost 2 bases and the J gene lost 1 base, with 15 bases spanning the gap. This CDR3 has 16 amino acids.